This passage covers 20 T cell receptor beta chains from one sample sequenced in a study of blood T cells in healthy people across ages. A second roughly 6 to 11 cycle PCR used barcoded and J-beta primers. TCRdb called the 5' RACE reads again in MiXCR, with one record for every CDR3 protein. The sample holds around 1,700,000 distinct CDR3 sequences, 28% seen once. Material for sequencing was blood. Source of these receptors: a woman in her twenties or thirties in good health.

This clonotype was seen at least ten times. A much larger clone is a single base away; this may be a read error. The chain employs TRBV7-6 and TRBJ2-7; no reliable D call. The germline CDR1 and CDR2 sequences are SGHVS and FNYEAQ. The CDR3 length is 13 residues. Trimming pared 5 bases from V and 3 bases from J, leaving 11 bases between. This CDR3 reads CASSAGYRYEQYF. DNA of the CDR3: TGTGCCAGCAGCGCAGGATATCGCTACGAGCAGTACTTC.

This clonotype was found many times. V and J are TRBV7-2 and TRBJ2-7, with 7 bases aligning to TRBD1. This CDR3 spans 15 amino acids. V lost 4 bases and J lost 3; bases outside the gene matches: 9. Germline V gene sequence: CDR1 SGHTA, CDR2 FQGNSA. The CDR3 nucleotides read TGTGCCAGCAGCTCTGCCGTAGGGGGCGTCTACGAGCAGTACTTC. This gives the protein CASSSAVGGVYEQYF.

This clonotype has just a few counts. This rearrangement joins TRBV10-3 to TRBJ2-1; unclear D gene. The V end was cut by 3 bases, the J end by 6 bases, with 9 bases between. The CDR3 spans 13 residues. Germline CDR1 and CDR2: ENHRY and SYGVKD. DNA for the CDR3: TGTGCCATCAGTGACGGTAGCAGCAATGAGCAGTTCTTC. As protein: CAISDGSSNEQFF.

Many counts were recorded for this clonotype. In DNA form, the CDR3 reads TGTGCCAGCAGTTACCCGGGACAGGGGGCGAGGAATGAGCAGTTCTTC. This encodes CASSYPGQGARNEQFF. The chain uses TRBV6-5 and TRBJ2-1, with 12 bases fitting TRBD1. V shed 2 bases, J shed 7 bases, and the junction held 6 bases outside the gene matches. The CDR3 is 16 amino acids. CDR1 is MNHEY and CDR2 is SVGAGI in the germline V gene.

The chain has TRBV28 and TRBJ2-5; D might be TRBD1 or TRBD2, each matching 7 bases. The end of the DNA fits TRBJ2-7 better, so the J call may be wrong. Germline values: CDR1 MDHEN, CDR2 SYDVKM. The CDR3 is made up of 16 amino acids. The CDR3 sequence: CASSTPRGGRSYEQYF. The CDR3 DNA is TGTGCCAGCAGCACTCCCAGGGGGGGGCGATCCTACGAGCAGTACTTC.

V usage is TRBV27 and J usage is TRBJ2-7, with D uncertain. The CDR3 is 13 residues long. CDR1 is MNHEY, CDR2 SMNVEV, per germline (reference sequence). The germline V and J ends were trimmed by 5 bases and 2 bases, with 10 bases remaining between them. The CDR3 DNA reads as TGTGCCAGCAGTAGAAGACAAGCCTACGAGCAGTACTTC. This gives the protein CASSRRQAYEQYF.

As to this clonotype: A much larger clonotype is one base distant, so this may be a read error. The J gene is TRBJ2-7, the V gene TRBV20-1; no clear D gene. Deletions cut 6 bases from V and 4 bases from J, with 13 bases between. CDR3 length: 12 residues. The V gene's germline CDR1 is DFQATT and CDR2 SNEGSKA (reference sequence). Here the CDR3 reads CSAQGRLYEQYF. The CDR3 nucleotides are TGCAGTGCCCAAGGACGGCTATACGAGCAGTACTTC.

This clonotype has more than one count but fewer than ten. The junction and the germline gene differ at one end; a read error may be behind it. V is TRBV5-1 and J is TRBJ2-5, with 10 bases matching TRBD2. Germline CDR1 and CDR2: SGHRS and YFSETQ. The CDR3 totals 14 residues. Here the CDR3 reads CASSPTSGQATQYF. CDR3 sequence (DNA): TGCGCCAGCAGCCCGACTAGCGGGCAAGCGACCCAGTACTTC.

The chain is built from TRBV11-2 and TRBJ2-5, with D possibly TRBD2 on 6 matching bases. The CDR3 sequence is 15 residues long. The germline CDR1 and CDR2 sequences are SGHAT and FQNNGV. V lost 0 bases, J lost 5 bases, and 13 bases lay in between. CDR3 amino acids: CASSLDGTLPETQYF. The CDR3 DNA reads as TGTGCCAGCAGCTTAGATGGGACTCTGCCGGAGACCCAGTACTTC.

The gene calls are TRBV6-5 and TRBJ2-7; 8 bases are shared with TRBD1. This CDR3 comprises 13 residues. Trimming at V came to 8 bases and at J to 5 bases, leaving 8 bases not matched to a gene. CDR1 is MNHEY and CDR2 is SVGAGI in the germline V gene. The CDR3 sequence is CASSRDRTHEQYF. CDR3 coding DNA: TGTGCCAGCTCAAGGGACAGGACGCACGAGCAGTACTTC.

The rearrangement links TRBV12-3 or TRBV12-4 to TRBJ1-2; maybe TRBD1 (5 bases). Trimming shortened V by 1 base and J by 7 bases, and 13 bases separated the two germline ends. CDR3 size: 14 residues. CDR3 in DNA: TGTGCCAGCAGTTTAGACAGGCTCCTAGGTGGCTACACCTTC. It encodes CASSLDRLLGGYTF.

This clonotype has only a few counts. The rearrangement joins TRBV29-1 to TRBJ1-1; D uncertain. CDR1 is SQVTM, CDR2 ANQGSEA, per germline. This CDR3 is 12 amino acids long. Trimming took off 4 bases at V and 2 bases at J, with 8 bases between the two ends. CDR3 protein: CSVVKTNTEAFF. The CDR3 DNA reads as TGCAGCGTTGTTAAAACCAACACTGAAGCTTTCTTT.

The table lists this clonotype with a few counts. This rearrangement joins TRBV20-1 to TRBJ1-1; TRBD1 matches 7 bases. V trimming: 3 bases; J trimming: 0 bases; junction bases outside the gene matches: 7. This CDR3 has 15 residues. Germline CDR1 is DFQATT and CDR2 is SNEGSKA (reference sequence). The CDR3 is CSARDRQAMNTEAFF. CDR3 DNA sequence: TGCAGTGCTAGGGACAGGCAAGCCATGAACACTGAAGCTTTCTTT.

Worth noting for this clonotype: At one boundary the junction diverges from the germline segment, which might be a read error. The chain recombines TRBV5-1 with TRBJ2-3; TRBD2 matches at 7 bases. The CDR3 runs to 15 residues. Germline lookup yields CDR1 SGHRS and CDR2 YFSETQ. The CDR3 nucleotides read TGCGCCAGCAGCCTAACGGCTAGCGGCACAGATGCGCAGTATTTT. Encoded protein: CASSLTASGTDAQYF.

The sample holds many counts of this clonotype. Mismatch with germline at one junction end may stem from a read error. This chain links TRBV7-9 with TRBJ2-4; D tentatively fits TRBD1 or TRBD2 (5 bases each). The CDR3 sequence is 14 residues long. Germline-derived CDR1 and CDR2 are SEHNR and FQNEAQ (reference sequence). This CDR3 is CAISLSRDRIIQYF. In DNA, the CDR3 is TGTGCCATCAGCTTATCCAGGGACCGGATCATTCAGTACTTC. The full variable domain, rest sourced from reference TRBV7-9 and TRBJ2-4, is DTGVSQNPRHKITKRGQNVTFRCDPISEHNRLYWYRQTLGQGPEFLTYFQNEAQLEKSRLLSDRFSAERPKGSFSTLEIQRTEQGDSAMYLCAISLSRDRIIQYFGAGTRLSVL.

The chain links TRBV5-1 to TRBJ2-7, with a weak D call TRBD2 (5 bases). V was pared by 4 bases and J by 3 bases, with 17 bases between. Germline V gives CDR1 SGHRS, CDR2 YFSETQ. This CDR3 region has 15 residues. The CDR3 coding sequence is TGCGCCAGCAGCCGAAGAGGGCCCCGTGACTACGAGCAGTACTTC. It encodes CASSRRGPRDYEQYF.

The gene calls are TRBV15 and TRBJ2-3; 8 bases are shared with TRBD2. CDR1 and CDR2 (germline): LNHNV, YYDKDF (reference sequence). This CDR3 region has 16 residues. The V segment lost 8 bases and the J segment 3 bases; nucleotides outside the gene matches: 13. CDR3 nucleotide sequence: TGTGCCACCTCCCCCCTAGCGGGCTTGTTTACAGATACGCAGTATTTT. Translated: CATSPLAGLFTDTQYF.

This clonotype was counted many times. The CDR3 loop is CSATSGENYEQYF. The CDR3 nucleotides read TGCAGTGCTACTAGCGGGGAGAACTACGAGCAGTACTTC. This chain joins TRBV20-1 and TRBJ2-7; 9 nucleotides line up with TRBD2. The CDR3 is made up of 13 amino acids. V lost 4 bases to trimming and J lost 3 bases; unmatched junction nucleotides: 4. The germline V gene has CDR1 DFQATT and CDR2 SNEGSKA (reference sequence).

The rearrangement links TRBV3-1 to TRBJ2-1, with TRBD2 matching over 10 bases. The CDR3 runs to 16 residues. V was clipped by 5 bases and J by 9 bases; unmatched bases: 13. CDR1 is LGHDT, CDR2 YNNKEL, per germline (reference sequence). CDR3 protein: CASSLTLLAGVLEQFF. The DNA for the CDR3 is TGTGCCAGCAGCTTAACACTTCTAGCGGGGGTTCTTGAGCAGTTCTTC.

The V gene is TRBV5-1, the J gene TRBJ2-5; no clear D gene. The last part of the DNA fits TRBJ2-7 better; the J call may be wrong. This CDR3 is 13 amino acids long. CDR1 and CDR2 from the germline V gene are SGHRS and YFSETQ. The CDR3, as DNA: TGCGCCAGCAGCGCCAAGGGTACGCACGAGCAGTACTTC. Its protein product is CASSAKGTHEQYF.